This T cell receptor (beta chain) was retrieved from a study of shared clonotypes between healthy human individuals. Using immunoSEQ multiplex PCR, the repertoire was profiled, and TCRdb retains in-frame clones only, with some absent. In the table there are around 990,000 clones, approximately 80% of which are singletons. CDR1 is SGHNT, CDR2 YYREEE, per germline (reference sequence). This CDR3 has 15 amino acids. V shed 0 bases and J 7 bases; nucleotides not matched to a gene: 8. Sequenced sample: memory CD4+ T cells from PBMCs. Documented subset: CD45RA-negative fraction. The sequence was collected from a man aged 18 to 29 in good health. Some clones in this sample may be carry-over from other donors' samples. This rearrangement joins TRBV5-4 to TRBJ2-7, with 9 bases fitting TRBD2. The DNA of the CDR3 is TGTGCCAGCAGCTTGGGGCTAGCGGGGCCCACAGAGCAGTACTTC. It yields the protein CASSLGLAGPTEQYF.